Listed below are T cell receptor beta chains from one sample, sequenced in a study of T cell responses to AZD1222 COVID-19 vaccine. Profiled with immunoSEQ multiplex PCR; TCRdb holds only in-frame clones, not every one. This repertoire shows approximately 140,000 clones, 80% to 95% found once; its top ten account for 2.5% to 3.5%. The sequencing used peripheral blood, collected on day 0 of AZD1222 vaccination. All receptors come from an adult in good health. Each CDR3 is given with its conserved first and last residue. D genes are given only for firm matches. Expanded clones are given a class, and other clones once, few, many or no size at all.

abundance	j_gene	d_gene	v_gene	CDR3aa	CDR3nt
.	TRBJ1-1	.	TRBV28	CASSLPGRIEAFF	TGTGCCAGCAGTTTACCGGGACGGATTGAAGCTTTCTTT
.	TRBJ2-5	.	TRBV7-9	CAPQTFQETQYF	TGTGCCCCACAGACATTCCAAGAGACCCAGTACTTC
.	TRBJ1-2	TRBD1	TRBV5-4	CASSLAGTGSHGYTF	TGTGCCAGCAGCTTGGCCGGGACAGGGAGCCATGGCTACACCTTC
once	TRBJ2-1	.	TRBV11-2	CASSPTVGSYNEQFF	TGTGCCAGCAGCCCCACCGTGGGCTCCTACAATGAGCAGTTCTTC
.	TRBJ1-1	TRBD1	TRBV24-1	CATSDWDRDTEAFF	TGTGCCACCAGTGACTGGGACAGGGACACTGAAGCTTTCTTT
.	TRBJ1-5	.	TRBV10-3	CAISESEEYSNQPQHF	TGTGCCATCAGTGAGTCGGAAGAATATAGCAATCAGCCCCAGCATTTT
.	TRBJ2-5	TRBD1	TRBV5-1	CASSRGQGLQETQYF	TGCGCCAGCAGCCGGGGACAGGGGCTGCAAGAGACCCAGTACTTC
.	TRBJ2-5	TRBD2	TRBV2	CASSVITGGETQYF	TGTGCCAGCAGTGTGATTACCGGGGGGGAGACCCAGTACTTC
.	TRBJ2-1	.	TRBV11-3	CASSYNPRSGNEQFF	TGTGCCAGCAGCTACAACCCCCGGAGCGGCAATGAGCAGTTCTTC
.	TRBJ1-6	.	TRBV19	CASTPQENSPLHF	TGTGCCAGTACACCACAGGAAAATTCACCCCTCCACTTT
.	TRBJ1-6	.	TRBV5-6	CASSLGGGSYNSPLHF	TGTGCCAGCAGCTTGGGCGGGGGCTCCTATAATTCACCCCTCCACTTT
.	TRBJ2-2	.	TRBV5-1	CASSLVPGVAGELFF	TGCGCCAGCAGCTTGGTTCCGGGGGTTGCCGGGGAGCTGTTTTTT
.	TRBJ2-7	TRBD1	TRBV3-1/TRBV3-2	CASSQDKRDRGIYEQYF	TGTGCCAGCAGCCAAGACAAAAGGGACAGGGGAATATACGAGCAGTACTTC
.	TRBJ2-5	.	TRBV14	CASSPHSYPQETQYF	TGTGCCAGCAGCCCGCACTCGTACCCACAAGAGACCCAGTACTTC
.	TRBJ2-5	.	TRBV6-5	CASTPWGKQETQYF	TGTGCCAGCACCCCTTGGGGCAAACAAGAGACCCAGTACTTC
.	TRBJ1-6	.	TRBV18	CASSPGPRGGSPLHF	TGTGCCAGCTCACCAGGCCCCCGGGGGGGATCACCCCTCCACTTT
.	TRBJ1-1	TRBD1	TRBV5-1	CASSFHRGLTSMNTEAFF	TGCGCCAGCAGCTTTCACAGGGGGCTCACTTCGATGAACACTGAAGCTTTCTTT
.	TRBJ2-2	.	TRBV6-5	CASSYFRRDTGELFF	TGTGCCAGCAGTTATTTCCGTCGAGACACCGGGGAGCTGTTTTTT
.	TRBJ1-2	.	TRBV7-9	CASYSTSGGYTF	TGTGCCAGCTATTCTACGAGTGGTGGCTACACCTTC
.	TRBJ1-2	TRBD1	TRBV6-5	CASSRTGGQGYTF	TGTGCCAGCAGCCGGACAGGGGGACAGGGCTACACCTTC
.	TRBJ1-2	TRBD1	TRBV18	CASSTTGVTYGYTF	TGTGCCAGCTCGACGACAGGGGTTACCTATGGCTACACCTTC
.	TRBJ2-1	.	TRBV11-3	CASSLGGDLGNEQFF	TGTGCCAGCAGCTTAGGGGGGGACCTGGGGAATGAGCAGTTCTTC
.	TRBJ2-1	.	TRBV19	CASTLYPSSYNEQFF	TGTGCCAGTACCCTCTACCCAAGCTCCTACAATGAGCAGTTCTTC
.	TRBJ2-2	TRBD1	TRBV11-3	CASSEDRAVTGELFF	TGTGCCAGCAGCGAGGACAGGGCGGTCACCGGGGAGCTGTTTTTT
.	TRBJ1-2	.	TRBV6-5	CASSLRPLFAF	TGTGCCAGCAGTTTACGGCCACTATTTGCCTTC
.	TRBJ1-6	.	TRBV30	CSMVRVASPLHF	TGTTCGATGGTCAGGGTAGCTTCACCCCTCCACTTT
.	TRBJ2-3	.	TRBV4-2	CASSPQGGKPDTQYF	TGTGCCAGCAGCCCCCAGGGGGGGAAGCCAGATACGCAGTATTTT